The T cell receptor (beta chain) under discussion was sequenced for a study of control samples from healthy donors and cancer patients. Deletions cut 7 bases from V and 5 bases from J, with 21 bases between. CDR3 length equals 16 residues. Germline-derived CDR1 and CDR2 are WNHNN and SYGVQD (reference sequence). Measured with immunoSEQ multiplex PCR; TCRdb has only the in-frame clones, and not every one. The data hold more than 100,000 clones, with around 89% observed a single time. The sample comprised PBMCs. This TCR came from a man between 60 and 70 years old with lung cancer. The V gene is TRBV10-1, the J gene TRBJ2-1; D gene uncertain. The chain's CDR3 is CASNSGADDGHNEQFF. In DNA form, the CDR3 reads TGCGCCAGCAACTCAGGAGCTGATGACGGACACAATGAGCAGTTCTTC.